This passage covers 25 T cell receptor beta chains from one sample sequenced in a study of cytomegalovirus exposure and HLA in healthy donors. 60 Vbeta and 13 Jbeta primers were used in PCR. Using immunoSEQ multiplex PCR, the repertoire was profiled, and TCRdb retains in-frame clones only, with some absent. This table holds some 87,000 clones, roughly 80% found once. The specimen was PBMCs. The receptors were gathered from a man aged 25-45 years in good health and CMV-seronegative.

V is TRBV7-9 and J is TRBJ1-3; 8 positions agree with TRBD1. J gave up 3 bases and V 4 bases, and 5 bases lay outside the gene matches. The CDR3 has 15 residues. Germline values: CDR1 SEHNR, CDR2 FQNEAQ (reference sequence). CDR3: CASSSRTGSGNTIYF. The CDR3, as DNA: TGTGCCAGCAGCTCCCGGACAGGGAGTGGAAACACCATATATTTT.

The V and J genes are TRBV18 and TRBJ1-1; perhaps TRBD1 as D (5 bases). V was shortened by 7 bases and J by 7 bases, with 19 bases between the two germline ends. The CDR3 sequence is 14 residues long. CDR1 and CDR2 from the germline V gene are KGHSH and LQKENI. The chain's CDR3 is CASLSSREGFEAFF. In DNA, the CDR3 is TGTGCCAGCTTAAGTTCCAGGGAGGGTTTTGAAGCTTTCTTT.

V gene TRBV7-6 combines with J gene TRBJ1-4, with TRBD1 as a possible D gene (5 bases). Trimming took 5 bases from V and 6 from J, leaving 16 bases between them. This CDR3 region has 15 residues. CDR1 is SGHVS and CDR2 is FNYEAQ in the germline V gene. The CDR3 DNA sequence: TGTGCCAGCAGCCAACTAACCGGGACTGATGAAAAACTGTTTTTT. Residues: CASSQLTGTDEKLFF.

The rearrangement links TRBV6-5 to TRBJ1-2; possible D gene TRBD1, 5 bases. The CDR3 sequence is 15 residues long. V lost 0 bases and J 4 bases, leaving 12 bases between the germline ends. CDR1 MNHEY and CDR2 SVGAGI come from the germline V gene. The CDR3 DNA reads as TGTGCCAGCAGTTACTCCCGTTCGGGGGGCTATGGCTACACCTTC. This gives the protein CASSYSRSGGYGYTF.

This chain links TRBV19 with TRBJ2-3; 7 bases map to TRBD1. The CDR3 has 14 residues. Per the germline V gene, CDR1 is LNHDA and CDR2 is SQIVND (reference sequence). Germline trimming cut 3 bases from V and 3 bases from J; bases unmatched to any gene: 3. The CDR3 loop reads CASSIQGVTDTQYF. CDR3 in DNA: TGTGCCAGTAGTATCCAGGGGGTAACAGATACGCAGTATTTT.

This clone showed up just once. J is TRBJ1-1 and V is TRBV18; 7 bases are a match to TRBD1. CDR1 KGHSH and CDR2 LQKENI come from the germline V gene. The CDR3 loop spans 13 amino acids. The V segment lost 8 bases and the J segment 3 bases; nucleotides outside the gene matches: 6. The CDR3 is CASLTGADTEAFF. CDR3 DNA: TGTGCCAGCCTTACAGGGGCTGACACTGAAGCTTTCTTT.

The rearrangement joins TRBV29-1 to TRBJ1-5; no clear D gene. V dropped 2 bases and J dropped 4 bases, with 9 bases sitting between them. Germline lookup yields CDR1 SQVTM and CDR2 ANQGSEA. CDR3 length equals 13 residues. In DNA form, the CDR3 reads TGCAGCGTTGAATTGACACAAAATCAGCCCCAGCATTTT. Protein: CSVELTQNQPQHF. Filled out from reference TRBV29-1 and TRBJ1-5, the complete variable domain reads SAVISQKPSRDICQRGTSLTIQCQVDSQVTMMFWYRQQPGQSLTLIATANQGSEATYESGFVIDKFPISRPNLTFSTLTVSNMSPEDSSIYLCSVELTQNQPQHFGDGTRLSIL.

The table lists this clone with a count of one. The chain's CDR3 is CASSIDGGPDTQYF. The CDR3 nucleotides are TGTGCCAGTAGTATAGACGGGGGGCCTGATACGCAGTATTTT. The chain has TRBV19 and TRBJ2-3; tentatively, D is TRBD2 (7 bases). This CDR3 has 14 amino acids. The germline V and J ends were trimmed by 0 bases and 6 bases, with 10 bases remaining between them. Germline loops: CDR1 LNHDA, CDR2 SQIVND (reference sequence).

The CDR3 loop reads CASTPGTSTDTQYF. As DNA, the CDR3 is TGTGCCAGTACGCCAGGGACAAGCACAGATACGCAGTATTTT. The chain links TRBV19 to TRBJ2-3; possible D gene TRBD1, 6 bases. The CDR3 contains 14 residues. The V gene's germline CDR1 is LNHDA and CDR2 SQIVND (reference sequence). Trimming cost V 7 bases and J 0 bases, with 11 bases left between them.

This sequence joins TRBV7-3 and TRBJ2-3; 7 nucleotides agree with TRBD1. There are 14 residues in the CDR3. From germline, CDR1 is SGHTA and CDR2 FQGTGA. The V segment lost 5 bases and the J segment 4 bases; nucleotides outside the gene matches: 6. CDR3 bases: TGTGCCAGCAGCCAGGGACAGTACCCAGATACGCAGTATTTT. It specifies CASSQGQYPDTQYF.

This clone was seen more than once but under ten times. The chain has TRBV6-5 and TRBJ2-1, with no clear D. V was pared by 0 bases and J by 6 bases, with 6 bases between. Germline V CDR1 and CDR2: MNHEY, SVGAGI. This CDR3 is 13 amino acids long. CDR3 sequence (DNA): TGTGCCAGCAGTTACTCGAACAGCAATGAGCAGTTCTTC. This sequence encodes CASSYSNSNEQFF.

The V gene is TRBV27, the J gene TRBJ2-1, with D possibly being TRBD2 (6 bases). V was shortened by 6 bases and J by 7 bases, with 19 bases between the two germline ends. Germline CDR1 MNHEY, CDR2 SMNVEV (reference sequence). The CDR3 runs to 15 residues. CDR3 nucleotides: TGTGCCAGCAGCCTTGGGTCTGCAGGGAGGAATGAGCAGTTCTTC. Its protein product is CASSLGSAGRNEQFF.

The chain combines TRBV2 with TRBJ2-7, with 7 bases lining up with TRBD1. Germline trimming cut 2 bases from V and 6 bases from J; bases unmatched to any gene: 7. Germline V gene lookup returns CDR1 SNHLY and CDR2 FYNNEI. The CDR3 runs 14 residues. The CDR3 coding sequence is TGTGCCAGCAGTGAACAGGGGGTGGCGGGCGAGCAGTACTTC. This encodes CASSEQGVAGEQYF.

CDR3 loop: CASSPSSSGGQGQYF. Written as DNA, the CDR3 is TGTGCCAGCAGCCCATCATCTAGCGGGGGGCAGGGGCAGTACTTC. The J gene is TRBJ2-7, the V gene TRBV27; 11 positions agree with TRBD2. Germline-derived CDR1 and CDR2 are MNHEY and SMNVEV (reference sequence). V lost 6 bases to trimming and J lost 9 bases; unmatched junction nucleotides: 13. The CDR3 is made up of 15 amino acids.

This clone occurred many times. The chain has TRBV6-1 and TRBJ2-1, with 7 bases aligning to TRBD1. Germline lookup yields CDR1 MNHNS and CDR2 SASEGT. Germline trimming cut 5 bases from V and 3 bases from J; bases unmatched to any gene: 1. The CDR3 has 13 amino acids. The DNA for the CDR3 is TGTGCCAGCAGTAGGGACAGCTACAATGAGCAGTTCTTC. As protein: CASSRDSYNEQFF.

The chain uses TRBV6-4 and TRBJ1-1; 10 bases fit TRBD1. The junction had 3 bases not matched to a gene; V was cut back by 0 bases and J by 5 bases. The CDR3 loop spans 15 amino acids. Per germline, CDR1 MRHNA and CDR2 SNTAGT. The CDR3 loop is CASSDSDRGPTEAFF. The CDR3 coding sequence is TGTGCCAGCAGTGACTCTGACAGGGGGCCTACTGAAGCTTTCTTT.

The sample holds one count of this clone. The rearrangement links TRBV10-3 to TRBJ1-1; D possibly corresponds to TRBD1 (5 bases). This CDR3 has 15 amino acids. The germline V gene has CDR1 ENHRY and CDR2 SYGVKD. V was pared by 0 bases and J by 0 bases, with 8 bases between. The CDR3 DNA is TGTGCCATCAGTGAGTCGAAGGGGATGAACACTGAAGCTTTCTTT. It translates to CAISESKGMNTEAFF.

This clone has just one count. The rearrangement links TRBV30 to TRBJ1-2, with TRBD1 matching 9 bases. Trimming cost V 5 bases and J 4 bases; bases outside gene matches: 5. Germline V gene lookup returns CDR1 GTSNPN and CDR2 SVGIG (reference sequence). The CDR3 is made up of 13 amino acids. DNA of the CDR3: TGTGCCTGGGCGATACAGGGGGCCTATGGCTACACCTTC. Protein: CAWAIQGAYGYTF.

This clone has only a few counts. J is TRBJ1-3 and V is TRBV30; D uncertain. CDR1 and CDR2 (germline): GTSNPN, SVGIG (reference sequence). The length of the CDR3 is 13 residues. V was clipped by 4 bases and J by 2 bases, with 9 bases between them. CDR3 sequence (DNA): TGTGCCTGGACCGGGATAGCTGGAAACACCATATATTTT. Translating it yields CAWTGIAGNTIYF.

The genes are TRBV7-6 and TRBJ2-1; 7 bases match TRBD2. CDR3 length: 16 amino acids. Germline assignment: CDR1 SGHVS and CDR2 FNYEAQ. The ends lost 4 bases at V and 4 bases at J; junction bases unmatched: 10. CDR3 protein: CASSSLAAGQYNEQFF. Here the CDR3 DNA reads TGTGCCAGCAGCTCTCTAGCGGCAGGCCAATACAATGAGCAGTTCTTC. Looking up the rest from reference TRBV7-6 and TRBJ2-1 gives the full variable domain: GAGVSQSPRYKVTKRGQDVALRCDPISGHVSLYWYRQALGQGPEFLTYFNYEAQQDKSGLPNDRFSAERPEGSISTLTIQRTEQRDSAMYRCASSSLAAGQYNEQFFGPGTRLTVL.

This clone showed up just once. This CDR3 reads CAIRGHLNTEAFF. DNA for the CDR3: TGTGCCATCAGGGGACACCTGAACACTGAAGCTTTCTTT. V usage is TRBV10-3 and J usage is TRBJ1-1; possibly TRBD1 for D (6 bases). Germline CDR1 and CDR2: ENHRY and SYGVKD. The CDR3 spans 13 residues. Trimming shortened V by 6 bases and J by 0 bases, and 8 bases separated the two germline ends.

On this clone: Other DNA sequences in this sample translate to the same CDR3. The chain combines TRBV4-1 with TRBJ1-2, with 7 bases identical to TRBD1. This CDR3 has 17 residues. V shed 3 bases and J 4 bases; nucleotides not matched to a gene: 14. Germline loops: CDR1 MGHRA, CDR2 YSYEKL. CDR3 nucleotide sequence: TGCGCCAGCAGCCAGTTGGGTTTTCTCCCAGGGGGCTATGGCTACACCTTC. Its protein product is CASSQLGFLPGGYGYTF.

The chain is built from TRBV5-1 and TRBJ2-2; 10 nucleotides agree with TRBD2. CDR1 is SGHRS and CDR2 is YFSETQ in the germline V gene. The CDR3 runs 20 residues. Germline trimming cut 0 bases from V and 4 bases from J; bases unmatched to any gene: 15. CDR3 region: CASSLVPVLAGLRSTGELFF. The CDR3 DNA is TGCGCCAGCAGCTTGGTTCCGGTACTAGCGGGGCTCAGAAGCACCGGGGAGCTGTTTTTT.

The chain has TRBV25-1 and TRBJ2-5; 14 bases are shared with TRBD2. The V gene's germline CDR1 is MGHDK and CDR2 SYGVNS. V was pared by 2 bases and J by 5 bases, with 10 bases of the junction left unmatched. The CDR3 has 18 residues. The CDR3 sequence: CASSEKPGLAGAGETQYF. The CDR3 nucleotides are TGTGCCAGCAGTGAAAAACCGGGACTAGCGGGGGCAGGGGAGACCCAGTACTTC.

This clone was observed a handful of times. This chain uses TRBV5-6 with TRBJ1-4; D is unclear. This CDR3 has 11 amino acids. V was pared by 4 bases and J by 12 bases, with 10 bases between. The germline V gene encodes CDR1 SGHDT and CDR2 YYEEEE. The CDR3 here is CASSDGEELFF. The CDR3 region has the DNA TGTGCCAGCAGCGACGGGGAAGAACTGTTTTTT. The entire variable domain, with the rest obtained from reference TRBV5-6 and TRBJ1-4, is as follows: DAGVTQSPTHLIKTRGQQVTLRCSPKSGHDTVSWYQQALGQGPQFIFQYYEEEERQRGNFPDRFSGHQFPNYSSELNVNALLLGDSALYLCASSDGEELFFGSGTQLSVL.